Below are 9 T cell receptor beta chains sequenced from a single sample in a study of blood T cell repertoires in COVID-19. The method was immunoSEQ multiplex PCR; TCRdb's version includes in-frame clones alone and lacks a portion of them. The profile shows about 130,000 clones, 84% of them singletons. The sequencing sample was made of peripheral blood. All receptors come from a woman younger than 45 who had recovered from COVID-19.

The J gene is TRBJ2-2, the V gene TRBV6-5; TRBD2 matches 7 bases. CDR1 and CDR2 from the germline V gene are MNHEY and SVGAGI. The CDR3 has 15 amino acids. V dropped 11 bases and J dropped 5; count of bases not matched to a gene: 14. CDR3 residues: CAAQEGAGWTGELFF. CDR3 bases: TGTGCCGCCCAGGAGGGAGCGGGGTGGACCGGGGAGCTGTTTTTT.

The chain combines TRBV27 with TRBJ2-5; TRBD1 matches 9 bases. CDR1 is MNHEY and CDR2 is SMNVEV in the germline V gene (reference sequence). V shed 4 bases, J shed 4 bases, and the junction held 7 bases outside the gene matches. CDR3 length: 15 residues. CDR3 DNA sequence: TGTGCCAGCAGTTCCCTCCGGGACAGGGTAGAGACCCAGTACTTC. This sequence encodes CASSSLRDRVETQYF.

This clone was observed a handful of times. The chain carries TRBV12-3 or TRBV12-4 and TRBJ1-1; possible D gene TRBD1, 6 bases. The CDR3 extends over 13 amino acids. The V gene lost 5 bases and the J gene lost 4 bases, with 11 bases spanning the gap. Here the CDR3 reads CASSDQGFTEAFF. In DNA form, the CDR3 reads TGTGCCAGCAGTGATCAGGGGTTCACTGAAGCTTTCTTT.

The chain joins TRBV9 to TRBJ2-7, with D hard to call. V lost 0 bases and J lost 1, with 11 bases in between. Germline CDR1 and CDR2: SGDLS and YYNGEE. The CDR3 consists of 15 residues. The CDR3 region is CASSVDVGYSYEQYF. The CDR3, as DNA: TGTGCCAGCAGCGTAGACGTCGGGTATTCCTACGAGCAGTACTTC.

The rearrangement uses TRBV21-1 and TRBJ2-4; TRBD1 was called by the table and not checked on the DNA. TRBV21-1 is a listed pseudogene. This CDR3 comprises 12 residues. CDR3 loop: CASSQGVDRRYF. CDR3 nucleotide sequence: TGTGCCAGCAGCCAAGGGGTTGACAGGCGGTACTTC.

V and J are TRBV28 and TRBJ2-3; the D is unclear. Germline loops: CDR1 MDHEN, CDR2 SYDVKM. CDR3 length: 15 amino acids. V was cut by 4 bases and J by 2 bases, with 13 bases left in between. The CDR3 sequence: CASSSRHSPTDTQYF. CDR3 bases: TGTGCCAGCAGTTCGCGTCACAGCCCCACAGATACGCAGTATTTT.

The chain couples TRBV5-6 to TRBJ1-5; TRBD1 matches at 7 bases. This CDR3 comprises 17 residues. The junction had 8 bases not matched to a gene; V was cut back by 0 bases and J by 2 bases. In germline, CDR1 is SGHDT, CDR2 YYEEEE. CDR3: CASSLGGGGSGNQPQHF. DNA for the CDR3: TGTGCCAGCAGCTTGGGTGGAGGGGGCTCTGGCAATCAGCCCCAGCATTTT. Variable domain in full (rest from reference TRBV5-6 and TRBJ1-5): DAGVTQSPTHLIKTRGQQVTLRCSPKSGHDTVSWYQQALGQGPQFIFQYYEEEERQRGNFPDRFSGHQFPNYSSELNVNALLLGDSALYLCASSLGGGGSGNQPQHFGDGTRLSIL.

The chain is built from TRBV11-2 and TRBJ2-3, with 8 bases matching TRBD2. This CDR3 has 16 residues. With 0 bases clipped from V and 3 bases from J, the junction kept 5 bases outside the gene matches. Germline-derived CDR1 and CDR2 are SGHAT and FQNNGV. CDR3: CASSLDGGGITDTQYF. CDR3 coding DNA: TGTGCCAGCAGCTTAGATGGCGGGGGGATAACAGATACGCAGTATTTT. Combining the CDR3 with reference TRBV11-2 and TRBJ2-3 gives the whole variable domain EAGVAQSPRYKIIEKRQSVAFWCNPISGHATLYWYQQILGQGPKLLIQFQNNGVVDDSQLPKDRFSAERLKGVDSTLKIQPAKLEDSAVYLCASSLDGGGITDTQYFGPGTRLTVL.

The chain uses TRBV7-8 and TRBJ2-1, with D tentatively TRBD2 (6 bases). Trimming shortened V by 3 bases and J by 1 base, and 19 bases separated the two germline ends. Germline CDR1 is SGHVS and CDR2 is FQNEAQ. This CDR3 contains 18 residues. CDR3 DNA: TGTGCCAGCAGCTTTGGGAGTGGTGACCGGGGGTCCTACAATGAGCAGTTCTTC. It specifies CASSFGSGDRGSYNEQFF.